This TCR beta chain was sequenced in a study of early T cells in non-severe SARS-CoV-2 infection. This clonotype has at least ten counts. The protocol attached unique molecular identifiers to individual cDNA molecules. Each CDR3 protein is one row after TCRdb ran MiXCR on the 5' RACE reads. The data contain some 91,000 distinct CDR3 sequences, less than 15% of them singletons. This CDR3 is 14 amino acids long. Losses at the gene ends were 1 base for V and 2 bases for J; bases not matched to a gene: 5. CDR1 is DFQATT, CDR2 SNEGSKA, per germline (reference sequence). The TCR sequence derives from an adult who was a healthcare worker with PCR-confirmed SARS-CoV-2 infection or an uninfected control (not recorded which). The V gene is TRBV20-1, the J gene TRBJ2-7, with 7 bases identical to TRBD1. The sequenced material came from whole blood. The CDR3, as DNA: TGCAGTGCTAGAGGGGGACAGAGGACCTACGAGCAGTACTTC. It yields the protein CSARGGQRTYEQYF.